Listed below are T cell receptor beta chains from one sample, sequenced in a study of CD8+ T cells in alopecia areata. Using immunoSEQ multiplex PCR, the repertoire was profiled, and TCRdb retains in-frame clones only, with some absent. Seen here are some 7,100 clones, 64% observed once, and the top ten hold 13%. The material was skin, obtained at week 4, from a patient treated with tofacitinib. These receptors all stem from a human donor with alopecia areata. The CDR3 runs from the conserved cysteine through the conserved F or W. Each record gives: J gene, D gene, V gene, clone size, CDR3 DNA, CDR3 protein. D genes are given only for firm matches. A clone size is listed for some rows: how often the clone was seen (once, few, many), or a class if it is expanded.

TRBJ2-3,TRBD2,TRBV10-2,once,TGCGCCAGCAGTGAAGCTAGCGGGGGGACCGGAGATACGCAGTATTTT,CASSEASGGTGDTQYF
TRBJ2-1,TRBD2,TRBV7-3,.,TGTGCCAGCAGCTTCTCCGGGACTAGCGGCAACAGCTCCTACAATGAGCAGTTCTTC,CASSFSGTSGNSSYNEQFF
TRBJ2-7,TRBD2,TRBV15,.,TGTGCCACCAGCAGACCAGAACTAGCGGGAGGTTTTCTGTACTTC,CATSRPELAGGFLYF
TRBJ2-7,.,TRBV13,.,TGTGCCAGCAGCTCAGGGGCGGGCTACGAGCAGTACTTC,CASSSGAGYEQYF
TRBJ1-4,.,TRBV4-2,.,TGTGCCAGCAGCCAACGGGGAGGAACTAATGAAAAACTGTTTTTT,CASSQRGGTNEKLFF
TRBJ1-5,TRBD1,TRBV27,.,TGTGCCAGCAGTCCGACAGGGGGGGTCAATCAGCCCCAGCATTTT,CASSPTGGVNQPQHF
TRBJ2-7,.,TRBV9,once,TGTGCCAGCAGCGTAGCACTGAGCTCCTACGAGCAGTACTTC,CASSVALSSYEQYF
TRBJ2-1,.,TRBV6-1,.,TGTGCCAGCCTTAGTGCCAGGATCTACAATGAGCAGTTCTTC,CASLSARIYNEQFF
TRBJ2-7,.,TRBV5-1,once,TGCGCCAGCAGCTTGGTCGGGCCCGGCTACGAGCAGTACTTC,CASSLVGPGYEQYF
TRBJ1-5,.,TRBV5-1,.,TGCGCCAGCAGCCCAACCGGACGCGACGGGATGAGCAATCAGCCCCAGCATTTT,CASSPTGRDGMSNQPQHF
TRBJ2-5,TRBD1,TRBV6-5,.,TGTGCCAGCGCGCCCGACAGGGGGCTTCGGGAGACCCAGTACTTC,CASAPDRGLRETQYF
TRBJ2-7,.,TRBV7-2,.,TGTGCCAGCAGCCCCCATGTGGCGGGTGAGCAGTACTTC,CASSPHVAGEQYF
TRBJ2-7,TRBD1,TRBV11-2,few,TGTGCCAGCAGCTTACAGGGGGCGCGGTACGAGCAGTACTTC,CASSLQGARYEQYF
TRBJ1-1,.,TRBV19,.,TGTGCCAGTAGAGAGACCCCCGATCGGACTGAAGCTTTCTTT,CASRETPDRTEAFF
TRBJ2-5,TRBD2,TRBV12-5,.,TGTGCTAGTGGTTTGGGACTAGCGGGAGTAGAGACCCAGTACTTC,CASGLGLAGVETQYF
TRBJ1-3,.,TRBV6-5,.,TGTGCCAGCAGTTCGAGGCCCCGAAACACCATATATTTT,CASSSRPRNTIYF
TRBJ2-5,.,TRBV18,.,TGTGCCAGCTCACCTAGGGCGGACCAAGAGACCCAGTACTTC,CASSPRADQETQYF
TRBJ2-3,.,TRBV29-1,few,TGCAGCGTTGTTCTGGGCACAGATACGCAGTATTTT,CSVVLGTDTQYF
TRBJ1-5,.,TRBV7-8,.,TGTGCCAGCAGCTTATGGGGAAATAGCAATCAGCCCCAGCATTTT,CASSLWGNSNQPQHF
TRBJ2-1,TRBD2,TRBV6-4,large,TGTGCCAGCAGCCCCTCCCCAGCGGGGTCGTACAATGAGCAGTTCTTC,CASSPSPAGSYNEQFF
TRBJ1-4,.,TRBV7-9,.,TGTGCCAGCAGCTACAGCGCAACTAATGAAAAACTGTTTTTT,CASSYSATNEKLFF
TRBJ2-1,TRBD2,TRBV4-3,.,TGCGCCAGCAGCCAAGATCGGCTAGCGGTCTACAATGAGCAGTTCTTC,CASSQDRLAVYNEQFF
TRBJ2-1,TRBD2,TRBV11-2,.,TGTGCCAGCAGCTTAACTAGCGGGGGGGCGAATGAGCAGTTCTTC,CASSLTSGGANEQFF
TRBJ2-2,.,TRBV4-2,.,TGTGCCAGCAGCCAAGATTCCGTGGTCGTTACGAACACCGGGGAGCTGTTTTTT,CASSQDSVVVTNTGELFF
TRBJ1-5,.,TRBV6-1,.,TGTGCCAGCAGTGATGCGGCAGTCCCTCTCAATCAGCCCCAGCATTTT,CASSDAAVPLNQPQHF
TRBJ2-7,.,TRBV28,once,TGTGCCAGCGTTAAGCATCGCCCGTATAATTACGAGCAGTACTTC,CASVKHRPYNYEQYF
TRBJ1-1,TRBD1,TRBV7-9,.,TGTGCCAGCACGGGACAGGGGATCTCGGGCACTGAAGCTTTCTTT,CASTGQGISGTEAFF
TRBJ2-5,TRBD1,TRBV5-1,.,TGCGCCAGCAGCTTAGGGACAGGACCCCTGGAGGCCCAGTACTTC,CASSLGTGPLEAQYF
TRBJ1-6,.,TRBV9,.,TGTGCCAGCAGCGTAGGCAAGGCCAATTCACCCCTCCACTTT,CASSVGKANSPLHF
TRBJ1-2,TRBD1,TRBV6-5,.,TGTGCCAGCAGTCCTCCGGGACAGGGAGGCTACACCTTC,CASSPPGQGGYTF
TRBJ2-1,.,TRBV6-1,.,TGTGCCAGCAGTGGAACCGATTACAATGAGCAGTTCTTC,CASSGTDYNEQFF
TRBJ1-1,TRBD1,TRBV4-1,.,TGCGCCAGCAGCGATCGGACAGGTCGGGGCCCTGAAGCTTTCTTT,CASSDRTGRGPEAFF
TRBJ1-2,.,TRBV28,.,TGTGCCAGCAGTCAAAGCCGTAACTATGGCTACACCTTC,CASSQSRNYGYTF
TRBJ1-5,TRBD1,TRBV27,.,TGTGCCAGCAGTTTAACAGGGGGAAACAATCAGCCCCAGCATTTT,CASSLTGGNNQPQHF
TRBJ1-1,.,TRBV19,few,TGTGCCAGTAGTATCCCAGGCACTGAAGCTTTCTTT,CASSIPGTEAFF
TRBJ2-7,TRBD1,TRBV7-2,.,TGTGCCAGCAGCCCAGGGGGCTACGAGCAGTACTTC,CASSPGGYEQYF
TRBJ2-3,.,TRBV5-1,.,TGCGCCAGCAGCTTGGGTTTAGACGGAACAGATACGCAGTATTTT,CASSLGLDGTDTQYF
TRBJ2-7,.,TRBV4-1,.,TGCGCCAGCAGCCAAGCTGAGAGCTCCTACGAGCAGTACTTC,CASSQAESSYEQYF
TRBJ2-3,.,TRBV6-1,few,TGTGCCAGCAGTGTATCTTTCACAGATACGCAGTATTTT,CASSVSFTDTQYF
TRBJ1-5,.,TRBV10-3,once,TGTGCCATCAGTGAGTCGCAGTTGGGAGATCAGCCCCAGCATTTT,CAISESQLGDQPQHF
TRBJ1-1,.,TRBV23-1,few,TGCGCCAGCAGTCTACGACAGTGGTTTTCCACTGAAGCTTTCTTT,CASSLRQWFSTEAFF
TRBJ2-1,TRBD2,TRBV4-2,.,TGTGCCAGCAGCCAAGAACCCAGCGGGGGCCACAATGAGCAGTTCTTC,CASSQEPSGGHNEQFF
TRBJ2-7,.,TRBV11-3,few,TGTGCCAGCAGCTTAGACAGGGAGGATGAGCAGTACTTC,CASSLDREDEQYF
TRBJ2-3,TRBD1,TRBV25-1,.,TGTGCCAGCAGTGGGGTACAGGGGGACACAGATACGCAGTATTTT,CASSGVQGDTDTQYF